This T cell receptor beta chain originates from a study of T-cell memory formation after mild COVID-19. Study outcomes and limitations: Whereas later expanders leaned CD4+, clones contracting day 15 to 85 showed a balanced CD4/CD8 makeup. Pre-infection memory harbored some responding clones, suggesting cross-reactive memory joined. CD8+ contracting clones occupied EMRA, while CD4+ ones occupied mainly CM and EM.

Constant-segment-primed 5'RACE gave TCR alpha and TCR beta cDNA libraries with sample barcodes and UMIs. MiXCR, applied by TCRdb to the 5' RACE reads, yields one record per CDR3 protein. The data show 180,000 or so distinct CDR3 sequences, with 9.5% to 13% seen just once and 3% to 4% held by the top ten. About this clonotype itself: Its specificity is not known.

This CDR3 comprises 13 residues. Germline V gives CDR1 MNHEY, CDR2 SVGAGI. V dropped 8 bases and J dropped 0 bases, with 5 bases sitting between them. The chain recombines TRBV6-5 with TRBJ1-6, with D unresolved. The TCR sequence derives from a young man who had mild COVID-19 (a few samples of this study predate the infection). Cell type and time point are not known. Sample: PBMCs or a T cell subset sorted from them (not recorded which). The chain's CDR3 is CASYRSYNSPLHF. DNA for the CDR3: TGTGCCAGCTACCGCTCCTATAATTCACCCCTCCACTTT.